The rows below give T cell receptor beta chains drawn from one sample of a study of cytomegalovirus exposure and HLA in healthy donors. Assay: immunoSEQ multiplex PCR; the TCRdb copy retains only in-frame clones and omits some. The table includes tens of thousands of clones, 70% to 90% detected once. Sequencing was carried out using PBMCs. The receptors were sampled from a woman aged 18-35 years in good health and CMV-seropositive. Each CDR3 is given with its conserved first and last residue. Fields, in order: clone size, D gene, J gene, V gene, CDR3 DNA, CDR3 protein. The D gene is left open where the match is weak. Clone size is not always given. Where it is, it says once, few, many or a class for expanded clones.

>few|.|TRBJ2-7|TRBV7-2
TGTGCCAGCAGCTTCACAGGGAACGAGCAGTACTTC
CASSFTGNEQYF
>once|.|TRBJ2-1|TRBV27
TGTGCCAGCAGTTTGGGGCTTTCCTCCTACAATGAGCAGTTCTTC
CASSLGLSSYNEQFF
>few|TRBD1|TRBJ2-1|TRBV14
TGTGCCAGCAGCCAAGGACAGGGAGTGTACAATGAGCAGTTCTTC
CASSQGQGVYNEQFF
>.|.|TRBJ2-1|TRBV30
TGTGCCTGGAGTCCTCGTCCCTACAATGAGCAGTTCTTC
CAWSPRPYNEQFF
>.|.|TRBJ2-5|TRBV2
TGTGCCAGCAGTCAACAGGGATACCAAGAGACCCAGTACTTC
CASSQQGYQETQYF
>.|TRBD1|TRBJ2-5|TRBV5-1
TGCGCCAGCAGCTTGGCCCCGGGACAGCCCCAAGAGACCCAGTACTTC
CASSLAPGQPQETQYF
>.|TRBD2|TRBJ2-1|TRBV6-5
TGTGCCAGCAGTTACTCTACATTAGCGGGGGACGAGCAGTTCTTC
CASSYSTLAGDEQFF
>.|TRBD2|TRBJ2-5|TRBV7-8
TGTGCCAGCAGCTTAGATCTCCTAGCGGGGGGGTACCAAGAGACCCAGTACTTC
CASSLDLLAGGYQETQYF
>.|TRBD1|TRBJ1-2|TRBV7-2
TGTGCCAGCAGCTTGTACCCAGGGGGTGGCTACACCTTC
CASSLYPGGGYTF
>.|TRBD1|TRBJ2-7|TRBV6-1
TGTGCCAGCAGGGACAGGGGGCCGTACGAGCAGTACTTC
CASRDRGPYEQYF
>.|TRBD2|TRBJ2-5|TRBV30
TGTGCCTGGTTCAAGCGGGGGAAACAAGAGACCCAGTACTTC
CAWFKRGKQETQYF
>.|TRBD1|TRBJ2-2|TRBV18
TGTGCCAGCTCACCACTAGGACAGGACAACACCGGGGAGCTGTTTTTT
CASSPLGQDNTGELFF
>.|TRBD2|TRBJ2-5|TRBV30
TGTGCCTGGAGTCCTCCGGGACTAGCGGGCCACTTAGGGGGGAGAGAGACCCAGTACTTC
CAWSPPGLAGHLGGRETQYF
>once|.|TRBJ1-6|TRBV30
TGTGCCTGGAGCCGGGACACCAATTCACCCCTCCACTTT
CAWSRDTNSPLHF
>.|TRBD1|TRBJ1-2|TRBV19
TGTGCCAGTAGTGTCGCGACAGGGAGAATCTATGGCTACACCTTC
CASSVATGRIYGYTF
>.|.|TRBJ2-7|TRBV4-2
TGTGCCAGCAGCCCAACTGGGTCAGGGGACAACAACTGGCAGTACTTC
CASSPTGSGDNNWQYF
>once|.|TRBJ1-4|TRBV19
TGTGCCAGTAGTATAGATCTGGTCCCCGACAGTACGGTTAATGAAAAACTGTTTTTT
CASSIDLVPDSTVNEKLFF
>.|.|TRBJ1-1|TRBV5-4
TGTGCCAGCAGCTCGCCGAGGGAATTGAACACTGAAGCTTTCTTT
CASSSPRELNTEAFF
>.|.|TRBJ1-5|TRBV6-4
TGTGCCAGCAGTGCAGGGTACAATCAGCCCCAGCATTTT
CASSAGYNQPQHF
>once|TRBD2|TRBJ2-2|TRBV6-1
TGTGCCAGCAGTGAGGGACTAGCGGGAGCTCCCGGGGAGCTGTTTTTT
CASSEGLAGAPGELFF
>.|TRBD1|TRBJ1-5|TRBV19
TGTGCCAGTAGTATAACGACAGGGGGCTTTCAGCCCCAGCATTTT
CASSITTGGFQPQHF
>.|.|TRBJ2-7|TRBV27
TGTGCCAGCAGTTTATCCCGGGTGAACGAGCAGTACTTC
CASSLSRVNEQYF
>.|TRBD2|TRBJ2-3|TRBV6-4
TGTGCCAGCAGTGAACTAGCGGGGGCTACAGATACGCAGTATTTT
CASSELAGATDTQYF
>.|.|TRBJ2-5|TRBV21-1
TGTGCCAGCAGCTCAGGTACTTACCAAGAGACCCAGTACTTC
CASSSGTYQETQYF
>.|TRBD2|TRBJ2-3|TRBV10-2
TGCGCCAGCACGCCTAGCGGTCCCACAGATACGCAGTATTTT
CASTPSGPTDTQYF
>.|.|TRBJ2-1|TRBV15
TGTGCCACCAGCAGGAGAGGTTACAATGAGCAGTTCTTC
CATSRRGYNEQFF
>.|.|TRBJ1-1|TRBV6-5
TGTGCCAGCAGCAGGGGAATTAGGAACACTGAAGCTTTCTTT
CASSRGIRNTEAFF
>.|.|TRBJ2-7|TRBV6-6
TGTGCCAGCAGTATCGACACGTACGAGCAGTACTTC
CASSIDTYEQYF
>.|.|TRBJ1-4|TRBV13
TGTGCCAGCAGCGGAACAGTGGACTCGGGGAAACTGTTTTTT
CASSGTVDSGKLFF
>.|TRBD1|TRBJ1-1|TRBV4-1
TGCGCCAGCAGCCTCGATCGAACAGGGGTTTACACTGAAGCTTTCTTT
CASSLDRTGVYTEAFF
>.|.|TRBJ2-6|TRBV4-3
TGCGCCAGCAGCCAAGAGCCACAGGATGGGGCCAACGTCCTGACTTTC
CASSQEPQDGANVLTF
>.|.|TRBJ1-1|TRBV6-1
TGTGCCACCGACCCAGGACACCTCATGAACACTGAAGCTTTCTTT
CATDPGHLMNTEAFF
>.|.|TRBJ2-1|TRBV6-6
TGTGCCAGCAGTTACTCGAACAGGGAGCAGTTCTTC
CASSYSNREQFF
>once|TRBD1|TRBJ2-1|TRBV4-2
TGTGCCAGCAGCCAAGAGATGGGACAGGCCTACAATGAGCAGTTCTTC
CASSQEMGQAYNEQFF
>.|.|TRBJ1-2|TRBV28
TGTGCCAGCAGTGGGAGGCTGTGGGGCTACACCTTC
CASSGRLWGYTF
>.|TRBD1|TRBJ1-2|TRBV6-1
TGTGCCAGCAGTGGGACAGGGATGGTAGGCTACACCTTC
CASSGTGMVGYTF
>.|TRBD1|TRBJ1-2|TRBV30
TGTGCCTACGGCCCGGGACAGCTATATGGCTACACCTTC
CAYGPGQLYGYTF
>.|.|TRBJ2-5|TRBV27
TGTGCCAGCAGACCGGGGGGCACCGTCAGGACCCAGTACTTC
CASRPGGTVRTQYF
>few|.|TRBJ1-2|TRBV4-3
TGCGCCAGCAGCCAATCCGCACAGTCCACCTATGGCTACACCTTC
CASSQSAQSTYGYTF
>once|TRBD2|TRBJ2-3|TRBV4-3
TGCGCCAGCAGCCAAGATGGAACTAGCGGGGCAGATACGCAGTATTTT
CASSQDGTSGADTQYF
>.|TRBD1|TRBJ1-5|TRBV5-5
TGTGCCAGCAGCAGGGACAGGGTCGATCAGCCCCAGCATTTT
CASSRDRVDQPQHF
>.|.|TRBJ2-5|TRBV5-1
TGCGCCAGCGCTGGTGGGGGGATTTGGGAGACCCAGTACTTC
CASAGGGIWETQYF
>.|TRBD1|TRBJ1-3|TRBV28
TGTGCCAGCAACTACAGGGGGCAATCTGGAAACACCATATATTTT
CASNYRGQSGNTIYF
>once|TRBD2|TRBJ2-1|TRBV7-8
TGTGCCAGCAGCTTAGCGGGGGGGGATGAGCAGTTCTTC
CASSLAGGDEQFF
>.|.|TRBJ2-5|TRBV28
TGTGCCAGCAGTCGGGGGTATATGGGGATCCAGTACTTC
CASSRGYMGIQYF
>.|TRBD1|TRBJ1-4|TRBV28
TGTGCCAGCAGTTCGGTTGGCGGGAACAGGGGGCCCTCTAATGAAAAACTGTTTTTT
CASSSVGGNRGPSNEKLFF
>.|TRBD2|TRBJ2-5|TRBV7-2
TGTGCCAGCAGCTTAGTAACTAGCGGGGGCCCCGAGCAAGAGACCCAGTACTTC
CASSLVTSGGPEQETQYF
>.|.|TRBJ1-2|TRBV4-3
TGCGCCAGCAGCCAAGATCCGGGTAACTATGGCTACACCTTC
CASSQDPGNYGYTF
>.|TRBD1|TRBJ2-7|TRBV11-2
TGTGCCAGCAGCTTATATACCAGTGGGACAGGGAGCTACGAGCAGTACTTC
CASSLYTSGTGSYEQYF
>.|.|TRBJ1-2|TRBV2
TGTGCCAGCAGTGAACCGGGGGTCTCCACGGCGGGCTACACCTTC
CASSEPGVSTAGYTF
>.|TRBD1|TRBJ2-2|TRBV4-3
TGCGCCAGCAGCCAGGAGACAGGGGGAGCCGGGGAGCTGTTTTTT
CASSQETGGAGELFF
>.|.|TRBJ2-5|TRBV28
TGTGCCAGCAGCCGCTGGGGCAGCCAAGAGACCCAGTACTTC
CASSRWGSQETQYF
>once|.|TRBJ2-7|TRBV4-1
TGCGCCAGCAGCGCCCGGGACACCTCCTACGAGCAGTACTTC
CASSARDTSYEQYF
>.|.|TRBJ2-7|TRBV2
TGTGCCAGCAATTGGCCGGGCTCCTACGAGCAGTACTTC
CASNWPGSYEQYF
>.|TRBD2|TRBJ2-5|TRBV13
TGTGCCAGCAGACATAAAGCGGGAGGGAGGACAGAGACCCAGTACTTC
CASRHKAGGRTETQYF